This TCR beta chain emerged from a study of OX40 agonist ivuxolimab in advanced cancers. The CDR3 extends over 12 amino acids. Between the trimmed V and J ends, which lost 3 bases and 5 bases, there was a span of 9 bases. Looked up from germline, CDR1 is SGHNT and CDR2 is YYREEE (reference sequence). Produced via immunoSEQ multiplex PCR; TCRdb's table is partial and in-frame only. Altogether around 69,000 clones are present, around 90% being singletons, with the ten largest covering roughly 2.9%. In the case of this clone: Its antigen is not known.

Notes on the study in general: Both CD4+ and CD8+ T cell populations in blood had undergone clonal expansion by week 6 at 0.1 to 3.0 mg/kg.

Here the sequenced sample was CD4+ or CD8+ T cells sorted from blood, taken in a trial of the OX40 agonist ivuxolimab. The chain joins TRBV5-4 to TRBJ2-7, with D possibly matching TRBD2 (6 bases). This receptor was identified in an adult with an advanced solid tumor such as melanoma, head and neck, liver or kidney cancer. As DNA, the CDR3 is TGTGCCAGCAGCTGGGGGGTTAACGAGCAGTACTTC. Protein: CASSWGVNEQYF.